This entry lists 28 T cell receptor beta chains sequenced from one sample in a study of siplizumab effects on memory and regulatory T cells. Profiling relied on immunoSEQ multiplex PCR, and the TCRdb table lists in-frame clones only, not all of them. The table includes about 62,000 clones, about 80% detected once. The sample taken for sequencing was memory CD4+ T cells sorted from blood. These receptors were taken from a human donor in good health.

This chain joins TRBV10-3 and TRBJ2-7; D may be TRBD1 or TRBD2 (5 bases each). Trimming took off 6 bases at V and 2 bases at J, with 14 bases between the two ends. The CDR3 is made up of 14 amino acids. Germline CDR1 ENHRY, CDR2 SYGVKD. CDR3 nucleotide sequence: TGTGCCATCAGCCCCGGGACCGCCGCCTACGAGCAGTACTTC. Its translation: CAISPGTAAYEQYF.

This rearrangement joins TRBV28 to TRBJ1-2; D is unclear. The length of the CDR3 is 12 residues. CDR1 and CDR2 (germline): MDHEN, SYDVKM. The V end was cut by 5 bases, the J end by 2 bases, with 6 bases between. CDR3 in amino acids: CASSPRNYGYTF. The CDR3, as DNA: TGTGCCAGCAGTCCCCGGAACTATGGCTACACCTTC.

The rearrangement links TRBV6-6 to TRBJ1-2; D unresolved. The V gene lost 6 bases and the J gene lost 1 base, with 3 bases spanning the gap. The CDR3 length is 11 residues. Germline lookup yields CDR1 MNHNY and CDR2 SVGAGI (reference sequence). CDR3 sequence: CASRDNYGYTF. The CDR3 DNA reads TGTGCCAGCAGGGATAACTATGGCTACACCTTC.

The genes are TRBV30 and TRBJ2-5; D is undetermined. The CDR3 is 12 amino acids. Germline V gene data show CDR1 as GTSNPN and CDR2 as SVGIG (reference sequence). V lost 2 bases and J lost 1, with 5 bases in between. CDR3 sequence reads: CAWSIPQETQYF. As DNA, the CDR3 is TGTGCCTGGAGTATCCCCCAAGAGACCCAGTACTTC. The full variable domain, with the rest looked up from reference TRBV30 and TRBJ2-5, is SQTIHQWPATLVQPVGSPLSLECTVEGTSNPNLYWYRQAAGRGLQLLFYSVGIGQISSEVPQNLSASRPQDRQFILSSKKLLLSDSGFYLCAWSIPQETQYFGPGTRLLVL.

The V gene is TRBV5-1, the J gene TRBJ2-5; 7 bases are shared with TRBD1. This CDR3 spans 13 amino acids. Germline lookup yields CDR1 SGHRS and CDR2 YFSETQ. V was pared by 4 bases and J by 1 base, with 1 base of the junction left unmatched. The CDR3 is CASSGDSQETQYF. CDR3 nucleotide sequence: TGCGCCAGCAGCGGGGACAGCCAAGAGACCCAGTACTTC.

The chain couples TRBV28 to TRBJ1-2; D is possibly TRBD1 (5 bases). CDR1 and CDR2 from the germline V gene are MDHEN and SYDVKM. CDR3 size: 14 residues. V was trimmed by 8 bases and J by 2 bases, leaving 15 bases between them. Written as DNA, the CDR3 is TGTGCCAGCGGTTATGGGGGTTCCAACTATGGCTACACCTTC. It translates to CASGYGGSNYGYTF.

This clone was seen just once. CDR3 sequence reads: CASSLKGSGGVTDTQYF. In nucleotides, the CDR3 is TGTGCCAGCAGCTTAAAGGGTAGCGGGGGAGTGACAGATACGCAGTATTTT. The J gene is TRBJ2-3, the V gene TRBV7-3, with TRBD2 identical over 9 bases. The trim removed 1 base at V and 3 bases at J, leaving 8 bases unmatched. CDR3 size: 17 residues. The germline CDR1 and CDR2 sequences are SGHTA and FQGTGA. Drawing the rest from reference TRBV7-3 and TRBJ2-3, the complete variable domain is GAGVSQTPSNKVTEKGKYVELRCDPISGHTALYWYRQSLGQGPEFLIYFQGTGAADDSGLPNDRFFAVRPEGSVSTLKIQRTERGDSAVYLCASSLKGSGGVTDTQYFGPGTRLTVL.

In regard to this clone: Other DNA sequences in the sample encode the same CDR3. V gene TRBV6-5 combines with J gene TRBJ1-5; D is unclear. Deletions cut 2 bases from V and 1 base from J, with 6 bases between. CDR3 length: 14 residues. Germline assignment: CDR1 MNHEY and CDR2 SVGAGI. The CDR3 region is CASSYGGSNQPQHF. Here the CDR3 DNA reads TGTGCCAGCAGTTACGGTGGCAGCAATCAGCCCCAGCATTTT.

This sequence joins TRBV7-3 and TRBJ2-7; 8 bases agree with TRBD2. V gave up 5 bases and J gave up 4 bases; unmatched junction bases: 7. Germline lookup yields CDR1 SGHTA and CDR2 FQGTGA. CDR3 length: 14 residues. The CDR3 nucleotides are TGTGCCAGCAGCACTAGCGGTACCGAATACGAGCAGTACTTC. Its protein product is CASSTSGTEYEQYF.

The chain employs TRBV19 and TRBJ2-5, with TRBD1 matching over 10 bases. Germline CDR1 is LNHDA and CDR2 is SQIVND (reference sequence). The ends lost 4 bases at V and 8 bases at J; junction bases unmatched: 10. The CDR3 length is 15 residues. The chain's CDR3 is CASSTIDRDRGTQYF. The CDR3 nucleotides are TGTGCCAGTAGTACGATAGACCGGGACAGGGGTACCCAGTACTTC.

The chain links TRBV15 to TRBJ1-1; no firm D call. The CDR3 is 17 amino acids. Germline CDR1 LNHNV, CDR2 YYDKDF (reference sequence). With 0 bases removed from V and 5 bases from J, the gap between germline ends came to 19 bases. The CDR3 bases are TGTGCCACCAGCAGAGATTATTTCTCGGGTTCGTGGACTGAAGCTTTCTTT. Amino acid sequence: CATSRDYFSGSWTEAFF.

This sequence joins TRBV6-6 and TRBJ2-1; D uncertain. This CDR3 has 11 amino acids. The germline V gene encodes CDR1 MNHNY and CDR2 SVGAGI (reference sequence). The V end was cut by 2 bases, the J end by 9 bases, with 5 bases between. CDR3: CASSYKGEQFF. The CDR3 coding sequence is TGTGCCAGCAGTTACAAGGGTGAGCAGTTCTTC.

The J gene is TRBJ1-2, the V gene TRBV27; D is possibly TRBD1 (6 bases). V was clipped by 6 bases and J by 6 bases, with 14 bases between them. Germline CDR1 MNHEY, CDR2 SMNVEV (reference sequence). This CDR3 has 13 residues. The CDR3 protein is CASRRPQGDGYTF. The CDR3 nucleotides read TGTGCCAGCAGAAGACCACAGGGCGATGGCTACACCTTC.

The DNA for the CDR3 is TGTGCCAGCAGCTTATTTGCTCCTGGGAATGAGCAGTTCTTC. This sequence encodes CASSLFAPGNEQFF. This chain links TRBV7-9 with TRBJ2-1; no reliable D call. V was shortened by 2 bases and J by 7 bases, with 12 bases between the two germline ends. Germline V gene data show CDR1 as SEHNR and CDR2 as FQNEAQ (reference sequence). The CDR3 is 14 residues long. The whole variable domain, filled in from reference TRBV7-9 and TRBJ2-1, reads DTGVSQNPRHKITKRGQNVTFRCDPISEHNRLYWYRQTLGQGPEFLTYFQNEAQLEKSRLLSDRFSAERPKGSFSTLEIQRTEQGDSAMYLCASSLFAPGNEQFFGPGTRLTVL.

CDR3 bases: TGTGCCAGCAGCCCCTTGACAGGGAATGAAAAACTGTTTTTT. Translation: CASSPLTGNEKLFF. The chain couples TRBV7-9 to TRBJ1-4, with 7 bases matching TRBD1. The CDR3 extends over 14 amino acids. Germline lookup yields CDR1 SEHNR and CDR2 FQNEAQ (reference sequence). The J segment lost 5 bases and the V segment lost 5 bases, leaving 5 bases of the junction unmatched.

V usage is TRBV7-6 and J usage is TRBJ2-5; D is tentatively TRBD1 or TRBD2 (5 bases each). V lost 2 bases, J lost 2 bases, and 9 bases lay in between. Germline V gene data show CDR1 as SGHVS and CDR2 as FNYEAQ. The CDR3 has 14 amino acids. In DNA, the CDR3 is TGTGCCAGCAGCTTACGAGGGGAACAAGAGACCCAGTACTTC. Translating it yields CASSLRGEQETQYF.

This sequence joins TRBV19 and TRBJ1-4; TRBD1 aligns across 10 bases. Per germline, CDR1 LNHDA and CDR2 SQIVND (reference sequence). V lost 9 bases and J lost 1; bases outside the gene matches: 8. The CDR3 is 16 residues long. The CDR3 loop is CARGTGDVRTNEKLFF. The CDR3 region has the DNA TGTGCCAGAGGGACAGGGGATGTTAGAACTAATGAAAAACTGTTTTTT.

The CDR3 DNA follows: TGCAGCGTTGACGGGACTAGCGGGGGCCCTACCTACGAGCAGTACTTC. It is translated as CSVDGTSGGPTYEQYF. The chain combines TRBV29-1 with TRBJ2-7, with 14 positions matching TRBD2. Germline values: CDR1 SQVTM, CDR2 ANQGSEA. V lost 3 bases to trimming and J lost 2 bases; unmatched junction nucleotides: 6. The CDR3 length is 16 residues.

This clone was seen once. The chain is built from TRBV6-5 and TRBJ1-2; D is unclear. V lost 5 bases and J 3 bases, leaving 10 bases between the germline ends. From germline, CDR1 is MNHEY and CDR2 SVGAGI. The CDR3 runs 13 residues. The CDR3 region has the DNA TGTGCCAGCAGTCTAGACTCCGACTATGGCTACACCTTC. Translated, it gives CASSLDSDYGYTF.

Relative to its sample, this clone is medium-sized. Other DNA sequences in this sample translate to the same CDR3. The chain is built from TRBV5-6 and TRBJ1-2; D call uncertain. In germline, CDR1 is SGHDT, CDR2 YYEEEE. CDR3 length: 14 residues. Trimming pared 3 bases from V and 4 bases from J, leaving 13 bases between. The CDR3 bases are TGTGCCAGCAGCTCACCGCGGACCTTCTATGGCTACACCTTC. Amino acid sequence: CASSSPRTFYGYTF.

The chain joins TRBV19 to TRBJ2-1, with 10 bases fitting TRBD2. Trimming removed 10 bases from V and 7 bases from J; junction bases left unmatched: 16. The CDR3 contains 16 residues. The V gene's germline CDR1 is LNHDA and CDR2 SQIVND (reference sequence). CDR3 in DNA: TGTGCCACCACCAGGTCGCGAGCGGGGGGGTGGAATGAGCAGTTCTTC. Protein sequence: CATTRSRAGGWNEQFF.

This sequence joins TRBV6-6 and TRBJ1-6; D remains ambiguous. The germline CDR1 and CDR2 sequences are MNHNY and SVGAGI (reference sequence). There are 12 residues in the CDR3. The ends were cut back, 4 bases at V and 12 bases at J, with 10 bases in the middle. The CDR3 reads CASSLAEGPLHF. CDR3 DNA sequence: TGTGCCAGCAGTTTGGCCGAGGGACCCCTCCACTTT.

The chain carries TRBV7-9 and TRBJ1-2; TRBD1 is a possible D gene (5 bases). CDR1 SEHNR and CDR2 FQNEAQ come from the germline V gene (reference sequence). The V gene lost 7 bases and the J gene lost 8 bases, with 20 bases spanning the gap. The CDR3 consists of 14 residues. DNA of the CDR3: TGTGCCAGCACCCGGGACGGCCCCTATAGGGGCTACACCTTC. This encodes CASTRDGPYRGYTF.

This sequence joins TRBV2 and TRBJ1-4; 9 nucleotides line up with TRBD1. V trimming: 2 bases; J trimming: 5 bases; junction bases outside the gene matches: 3. The CDR3 has 15 amino acids. Germline CDR1 is SNHLY and CDR2 is FYNNEI. The CDR3 DNA sequence: TGTGCCAGCAGTGAAAGTGGACAGGGGAATGAAAAACTGTTTTTT. As protein: CASSESGQGNEKLFF.

CDR3 amino acids: CASSQGATPQATNEKLFF. The CDR3 DNA is TGTGCCAGCAGCCAAGGCGCAACCCCACAGGCAACTAATGAAAAACTGTTTTTT. The chain recombines TRBV4-2 with TRBJ1-4, with a tentative D call TRBD1 (5 bases). The ends were cut back, 1 base at V and 0 bases at J, with 15 bases in the middle. The CDR3 is 18 residues long. In germline, CDR1 is LGHNA, CDR2 YNFKEQ.

The chain uses TRBV30 and TRBJ1-3; 7 bases map to TRBD1. The CDR3 totals 17 residues. Germline lookup yields CDR1 GTSNPN and CDR2 SVGIG (reference sequence). The V gene end was trimmed by 4 bases and the J gene end by 3 bases; junction bases not matched to a gene: 15. CDR3 sequence: CAWKPPAGGGGGNTIYF. In DNA form, the CDR3 reads TGTGCCTGGAAACCCCCAGCGGGAGGGGGCGGTGGAAACACCATATATTTT. The full variable domain, rest sourced from reference TRBV30 and TRBJ1-3, is SQTIHQWPATLVQPVGSPLSLECTVEGTSNPNLYWYRQAAGRGLQLLFYSVGIGQISSEVPQNLSASRPQDRQFILSSKKLLLSDSGFYLCAWKPPAGGGGGNTIYFGEGSWLTVV.

The V call is TRBV7-3, the J call TRBJ2-6, with 8 bases matching TRBD1. Germline V gives CDR1 SGHTA, CDR2 FQGTGA. The CDR3 spans 17 residues. With V trimmed by 10 bases and J by 0 bases, 11 bases remained unmatched. The DNA of the CDR3 is TGTGCCATCCCTAGGGGGACAGGCGACTCTGGGGCCAACGTCCTGACTTTC. It translates to CAIPRGTGDSGANVLTF.

This clone was observed a single time. This chain joins TRBV7-2 and TRBJ2-2; D gene uncertain. There are 11 residues in the CDR3. V gave up 5 bases and J gave up 7 bases, with 5 bases separating them. Germline V lookup: CDR1 SGHTA, CDR2 FQGNSA. The CDR3 here is CASSDLGELFF. Written as DNA, the CDR3 is TGTGCCAGCAGCGATCTCGGGGAGCTGTTTTTT.